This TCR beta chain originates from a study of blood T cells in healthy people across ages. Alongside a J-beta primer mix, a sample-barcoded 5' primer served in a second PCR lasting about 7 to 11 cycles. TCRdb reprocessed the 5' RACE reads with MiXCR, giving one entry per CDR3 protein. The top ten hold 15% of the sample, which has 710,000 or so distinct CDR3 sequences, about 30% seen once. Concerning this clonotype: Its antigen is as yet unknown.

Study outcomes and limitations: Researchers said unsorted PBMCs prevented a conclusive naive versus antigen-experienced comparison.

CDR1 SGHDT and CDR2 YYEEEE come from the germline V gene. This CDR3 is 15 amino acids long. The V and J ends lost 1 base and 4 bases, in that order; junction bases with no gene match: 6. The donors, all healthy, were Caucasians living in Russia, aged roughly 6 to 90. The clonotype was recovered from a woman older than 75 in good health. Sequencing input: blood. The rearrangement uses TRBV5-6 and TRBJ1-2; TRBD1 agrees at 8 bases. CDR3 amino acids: CASSLTGQAIYGYTF. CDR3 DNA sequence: TGTGCCAGCAGCTTGACGGGACAGGCGATCTATGGCTACACCTTC.